This record looks at one T cell receptor beta chain sequence and its context. Profiling relied on immunoSEQ multiplex PCR, and the TCRdb table lists in-frame clones only, not all of them. The sample lists some 220,000 clones, around 85% seen once, with under 2.5% in the top ten. The data stem from a study of blood T cell repertoires in COVID-19. The TCR was taken from a woman aged 70-85 years with COVID-19, enrolled during active disease. The specimen sequenced was peripheral blood.

DNA for the CDR3: TGTGCCAGCAGTCCCTCGGGGTACACTGAAGCTTTCTTT. Amino acid sequence: CASSPSGYTEAFF. J is TRBJ1-1 and V is TRBV27; D not resolved. Trimming removed 5 bases from V and 3 bases from J, with 10 bases in between. Germline loops: CDR1 MNHEY, CDR2 SMNVEV (reference sequence). The CDR3 is 13 residues long.